The 26 T cell receptor beta chains presented below share a single source sample, sequenced in a study of cytomegalovirus exposure and HLA in healthy donors. Researchers ran the PCR with 60 Vbeta and 13 Jbeta primers. TCRdb's copy holds only in-frame clones and misses some; the assay was immunoSEQ multiplex PCR. The sample has under 200,000 clones; roughly four fifths are singletons. Source material: PBMCs. The receptors here all came from a female donor in good health and CMV-seronegative.

The count of this clone is one. The J gene is TRBJ1-3, the V gene TRBV27, with D possibly being TRBD1 (5 bases). CDR1 MNHEY and CDR2 SMNVEV come from the germline V gene (reference sequence). The CDR3 is 15 amino acids. The V and J ends lost 6 bases and 7 bases respectively, with 19 bases between them. The CDR3 nucleotides read TGTGCCAGCAGCCAACTCAGGGTTCGCAGGAACACCATATATTTT. It is translated as CASSQLRVRRNTIYF.

The J gene is TRBJ2-1, the V gene TRBV27; D remains unclear. Germline lookup yields CDR1 MNHEY and CDR2 SMNVEV (reference sequence). The germline V and J ends were trimmed by 5 bases and 8 bases, with 22 bases remaining between them. This CDR3 has 16 amino acids. Here the CDR3 DNA reads TGTGCCAGCAGTCCTACTGATTCTATAGTTTTCGATGAGCAGTTCTTC. Translated: CASSPTDSIVFDEQFF.

The chain is built from TRBV28 and TRBJ2-5; D is possibly TRBD2 (6 bases). In germline, CDR1 is MDHEN, CDR2 SYDVKM. The V gene lost 5 bases and the J gene lost 5 bases, with 21 bases spanning the gap. The CDR3 has 16 amino acids. DNA for the CDR3: TGTGCCAGCAGTGGGGCCTCAAGGACTGCGGGGGAGACCCAGTACTTC. This translates into CASSGASRTAGETQYF.

J is TRBJ2-5 and V is TRBV27; 12 nucleotides match TRBD2. The DNA end is a closer match to TRBJ2-7, so the J assignment may be wrong. The CDR3 covers 17 residues. Looked up from germline, CDR1 is MNHEY and CDR2 is SMNVEV (reference sequence). The CDR3 DNA is TGTGCCAGCAGTTTATTGGGGACTAGCGGGTCCTCCTACGAGCAGTACTTC. It codes for CASSLLGTSGSSYEQYF.

This chain links TRBV6-5 with TRBJ2-6; D unclear. The CDR3 totals 12 residues. Between the trimmed V and J ends, which lost 7 bases and 9 bases, there was a span of 10 bases. From germline, CDR1 is MNHEY and CDR2 SVGAGI. Here the CDR3 reads CASTQGDNVLTF. CDR3 in DNA: TGTGCCAGCACCCAAGGAGACAACGTCCTGACTTTC.

The V and J genes are TRBV11-3 and TRBJ2-1; 11 nucleotides match TRBD1. The germline gives CDR1 SGHNT, CDR2 YENEEA. The CDR3 has 17 amino acids. The trim removed 5 bases at V and 4 bases at J, leaving 10 bases unmatched. The CDR3 reads CASSRFPGTGGYNEQFF. In DNA, the CDR3 is TGTGCCAGCAGCCGATTCCCGGGGACAGGGGGATACAATGAGCAGTTCTTC.

This rearrangement joins TRBV27 to TRBJ1-2; D not resolved. The germline V gene has CDR1 MNHEY and CDR2 SMNVEV (reference sequence). V was clipped by 0 bases and J by 5 bases, with 7 bases between them. This CDR3 is 13 amino acids long. The CDR3 bases are TGTGCCAGCAGTTTATCAGAGGGTTATGGCTACACCTTC. Protein product: CASSLSEGYGYTF.

This clone has just a few counts. V is TRBV19 and J is TRBJ1-4; TRBD1 aligns across 9 bases. The CDR3 is 18 residues long. V shed 1 base, J shed 0 bases, and the junction held 6 bases outside the gene matches. The germline CDR1 and CDR2 sequences are LNHDA and SQIVND (reference sequence). Written as DNA, the CDR3 is TGTGCCAGTAGTATAGGCACAGGGGGCAGGGCAACTAATGAAAAACTGTTTTTT. Its protein product is CASSIGTGGRATNEKLFF.

The chain uses TRBV6-5 and TRBJ2-7, with D unclear. This CDR3 is 15 amino acids long. Germline loops: CDR1 MNHEY, CDR2 SVGAGI. The V gene lost 4 bases and the J gene lost 3 bases, with 16 bases spanning the gap. In DNA, the CDR3 is TGTGCCAGCAGTTCTGCTGGTCGCCCTAACTACGAGCAGTACTTC. This codes for CASSSAGRPNYEQYF.

This clone was counted once. The CDR3 spells CASSIWDRGPDTQYF. CDR3 DNA: TGTGCCAGTAGTATCTGGGACAGGGGTCCAGATACGCAGTATTTT. This sequence joins TRBV19 and TRBJ2-3; TRBD1 matches at 10 bases. Germline CDR1 reads LNHDA; CDR2 reads SQIVND (reference sequence). The CDR3 runs 15 residues. Trimming cost V 3 bases and J 4 bases; bases outside gene matches: 4.

The V call is TRBV30, the J call TRBJ2-2; 7 nucleotides agree with TRBD2. V was clipped by 6 bases and J by 5 bases; unmatched bases: 9. CDR1 GTSNPN and CDR2 SVGIG come from the germline V gene (reference sequence). CDR3 length equals 14 residues. The CDR3 DNA reads TGTGCCTGCATCCCTAGCGGCAGGACCGGGGAGCTGTTTTTT. Residues: CACIPSGRTGELFF.

The chain recombines TRBV9 with TRBJ2-5; D might be TRBD2 (6 bases). Germline V gene data show CDR1 as SGDLS and CDR2 as YYNGEE. The CDR3 totals 15 residues. The V gene lost 0 bases and the J gene lost 2 bases, with 11 bases spanning the gap. CDR3 in DNA: TGTGCCAGCAGCGTAGGGCGGCGGGATCAAGAGACCCAGTACTTC. It encodes CASSVGRRDQETQYF.

The chain is built from TRBV25-1 and TRBJ1-1; D is possibly TRBD1 (5 bases). V was clipped by 2 bases and J by 7 bases, with 8 bases between them. The CDR3 totals 12 residues. Germline loops: CDR1 MGHDK, CDR2 SYGVNS. In DNA, the CDR3 is TGTGCCAGCAGTGAACAGGGTTTTGAAGCTTTCTTT. As protein: CASSEQGFEAFF. Combining the CDR3 with reference TRBV25-1 and TRBJ1-1 gives the whole variable domain EADIYQTPRYLVIGTGKKITLECSQTMGHDKMYWYQQDPGMELHLIHYSYGVNSTEKGDLSSESTVSRIRTEHFPLTLESARPSHTSQYLCASSEQGFEAFFGQGTRLTVV.

V is TRBV9 and J is TRBJ2-7, with 11 bases aligning to TRBD2. The CDR3 is made up of 15 amino acids. Germline V gene sequence: CDR1 SGDLS, CDR2 YYNGEE. With V trimmed by 3 bases and J by 3 bases, 5 bases remained unmatched. DNA for the CDR3: TGTGCCAGCAGCGCCATAGGGACTAGCGGCTACGAGCAGTACTTC. Amino acids: CASSAIGTSGYEQYF.

The rearrangement joins TRBV5-6 to TRBJ2-4, with a tentative D call TRBD1 (5 bases). V was clipped by 0 bases and J by 5 bases, with 15 bases between them. There are 16 residues in the CDR3. CDR1 is SGHDT and CDR2 is YYEEEE in the germline V gene. The CDR3 sequence is CASSLGPIGAENIQYF. CDR3 nucleotide sequence: TGTGCCAGCAGCTTGGGCCCCATAGGGGCCGAAAACATTCAGTACTTC.

The chain's CDR3 is CASSFQRLDSYGYTF. The CDR3 nucleotides read TGTGCCAGCAGTTTTCAGCGACTGGACAGCTATGGCTACACCTTC. This sequence joins TRBV28 and TRBJ1-2; D might be TRBD1 (6 bases). V gave up 3 bases and J gave up 4 bases, with 15 bases separating them. Germline loops: CDR1 MDHEN, CDR2 SYDVKM. The CDR3 runs to 15 residues.

This sequence joins TRBV7-9 and TRBJ2-7, with D unresolved. V gave up 1 base and J gave up 6 bases, with 7 bases separating them. CDR1 SEHNR and CDR2 FQNEAQ come from the germline V gene (reference sequence). The CDR3 extends over 12 amino acids. CDR3 nucleotides: TGTGCCAGCAGCTTAGTTGGCCCCGAGCAGTACTTC. It specifies CASSLVGPEQYF.

CDR3 bases: TGTGCCAGCAGCTCGACAGCTTTGGCCCAGTACTTC. Its protein is CASSSTALAQYF. V gene TRBV7-2 combines with J gene TRBJ2-5; D is possibly TRBD1 (5 bases). From germline, CDR1 is SGHTA and CDR2 FQGNSA. V lost 4 bases, J lost 9 bases, and 12 bases lay in between. CDR3 length equals 12 residues.

The chain couples TRBV7-8 to TRBJ2-7; D is perhaps TRBD2 (6 bases). V lost 2 bases to trimming and J lost 0 bases, with 11 bases between them. The CDR3 totals 15 residues. CDR1 and CDR2 (germline): SGHVS, FQNEAQ. The CDR3 region has the DNA TGTGCCAGCAGCTTAAGGGACTTTGTCTCCTACGAGCAGTACTTC. It codes for CASSLRDFVSYEQYF.

This chain joins TRBV29-1 and TRBJ2-7, with 11 bases identical to TRBD1. The CDR3 covers 19 residues. J gave up 4 bases and V 3 bases, and 20 bases lay outside the gene matches. The germline gives CDR1 SQVTM, CDR2 ANQGSEA. DNA of the CDR3: TGCAGCGTTGATCCATCCTCCCGGACAGGGGGCGCGGTGTTTTACGAGCAGTACTTC. Amino acid sequence: CSVDPSSRTGGAVFYEQYF.

This clone was counted only a few times. Sequence at one end of the junction differs from germline and may be a read error. The chain links TRBV27 to TRBJ2-7; 7 bases match TRBD2. The CDR3 loop spans 15 amino acids. Germline V lookup: CDR1 MNHEY, CDR2 SMNVEV (reference sequence). CDR3 protein: CASSLFPSGAYEQYF. For the CDR3, the DNA is TGTGCCAGCAGCTTATTTCCTAGCGGAGCCTACGAGCAGTACTTC.

The V call is TRBV28, the J call TRBJ2-1; tentative D call: TRBD1 (5 bases). V was shortened by 2 bases and J by 6 bases, with 11 bases between the two germline ends. The CDR3 has 14 residues. Germline loops: CDR1 MDHEN, CDR2 SYDVKM. The CDR3 here is CASSLMGRANEQFF. The CDR3 nucleotides read TGTGCCAGCAGTTTAATGGGCAGGGCCAATGAGCAGTTCTTC.

This clone was seen just once. V usage is TRBV19 and J usage is TRBJ2-7; the match to TRBD2 covers 13 bases. V lost 3 bases to trimming and J lost 4 bases; unmatched junction nucleotides: 6. Germline V gives CDR1 LNHDA, CDR2 SQIVND (reference sequence). The CDR3 sequence is 16 residues long. CDR3 nucleotides: TGTGCCAGTAGTATTTCCGGGACTAGCGGGATTTACGAGCAGTACTTC. This codes for CASSISGTSGIYEQYF.

This clone showed up just once. The V and J genes are TRBV25-1 and TRBJ2-2; perhaps TRBD1 as D (6 bases). CDR1 is MGHDK and CDR2 is SYGVNS in the germline V gene. The CDR3 is 14 amino acids. V lost 5 bases to trimming and J lost 4 bases, with 11 bases between them. CDR3 nucleotide sequence: TGTGCCAGCAGTCGGCAGGGGCGCACCGGGGAGCTGTTTTTT. It is translated as CASSRQGRTGELFF.

This clone was seen more than once but under ten times. One junction end does not reproduce the germline sequence, and a read error may be involved. This chain connects TRBV30 to TRBJ1-2; 8 bases are a match to TRBD1. CDR1 and CDR2 (germline): GTSNPN, SVGIG (reference sequence). CDR3 length equals 15 residues. CDR3 coding DNA: TGTACCTGGAGTGTTTTGACAGGGGTACCGGTTCGGTACACCTTC. It yields the protein CTWSVLTGVPVRYTF.

This clone was counted between two and nine times. The chain recombines TRBV7-2 with TRBJ1-2; weak D call: TRBD1 (5 bases). The length of the CDR3 is 13 residues. V was cut by 5 bases and J by 6 bases, with 13 bases left in between. CDR1 is SGHTA, CDR2 FQGNSA, per germline. The CDR3 reads CASSPTPRDGYTF. DNA of the CDR3: TGTGCCAGCAGCCCAACTCCCAGGGATGGCTACACCTTC. Combining the CDR3 with reference TRBV7-2 and TRBJ1-2 gives the whole variable domain GAGVSQSPSNKVTEKGKDVELRCDPISGHTALYWYRQSLGQGLEFLIYFQGNSAPDKSGLPSDRFSAERTGGSVSTLTIQRTQQEDSAVYLCASSPTPRDGYTFGSGTRLTVV.